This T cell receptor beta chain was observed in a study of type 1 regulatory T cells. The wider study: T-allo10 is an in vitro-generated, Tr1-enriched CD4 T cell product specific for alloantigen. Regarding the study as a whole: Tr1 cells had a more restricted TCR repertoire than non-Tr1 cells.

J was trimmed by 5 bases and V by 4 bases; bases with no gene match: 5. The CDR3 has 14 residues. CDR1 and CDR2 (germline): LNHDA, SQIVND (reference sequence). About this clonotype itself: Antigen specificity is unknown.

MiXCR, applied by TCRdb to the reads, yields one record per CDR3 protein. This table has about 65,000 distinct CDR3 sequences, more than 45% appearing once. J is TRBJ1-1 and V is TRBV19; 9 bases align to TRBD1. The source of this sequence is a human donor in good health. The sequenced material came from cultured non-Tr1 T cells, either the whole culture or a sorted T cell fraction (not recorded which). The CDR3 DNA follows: TGTGCCAGTAGTACCACAGGGGGCAGGACTGAAGCTTTCTTT. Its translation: CASSTTGGRTEAFF.